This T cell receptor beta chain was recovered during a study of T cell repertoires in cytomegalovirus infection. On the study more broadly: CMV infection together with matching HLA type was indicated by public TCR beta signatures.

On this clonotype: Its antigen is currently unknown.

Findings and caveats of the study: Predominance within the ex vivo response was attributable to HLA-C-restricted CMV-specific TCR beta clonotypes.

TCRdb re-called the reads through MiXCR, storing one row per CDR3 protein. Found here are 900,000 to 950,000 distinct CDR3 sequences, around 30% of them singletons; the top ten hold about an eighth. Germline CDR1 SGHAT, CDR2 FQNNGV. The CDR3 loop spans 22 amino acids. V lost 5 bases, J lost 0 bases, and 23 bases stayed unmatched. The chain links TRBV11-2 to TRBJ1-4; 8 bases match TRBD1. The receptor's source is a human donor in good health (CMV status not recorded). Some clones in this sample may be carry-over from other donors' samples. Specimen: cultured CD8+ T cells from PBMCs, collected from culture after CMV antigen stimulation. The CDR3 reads CASSPYLPAPGQALATNEKLFF. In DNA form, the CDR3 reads TGTGCCAGCAGCCCTTACTTACCCGCCCCGGGACAGGCCCTTGCAACTAATGAAAAACTGTTTTTT.